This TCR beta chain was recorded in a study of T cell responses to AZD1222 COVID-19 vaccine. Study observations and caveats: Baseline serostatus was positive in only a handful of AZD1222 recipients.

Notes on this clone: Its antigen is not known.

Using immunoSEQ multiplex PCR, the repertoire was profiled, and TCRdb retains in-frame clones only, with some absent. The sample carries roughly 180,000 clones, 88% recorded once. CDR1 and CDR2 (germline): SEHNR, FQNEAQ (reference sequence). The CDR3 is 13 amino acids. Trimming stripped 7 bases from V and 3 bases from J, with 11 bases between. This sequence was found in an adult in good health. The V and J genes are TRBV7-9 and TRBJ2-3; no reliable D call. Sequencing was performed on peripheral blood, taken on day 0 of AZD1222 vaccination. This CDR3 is CASTPSGTDTQYF. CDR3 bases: TGTGCCAGCACCCCCAGTGGGACAGATACGCAGTATTTT.